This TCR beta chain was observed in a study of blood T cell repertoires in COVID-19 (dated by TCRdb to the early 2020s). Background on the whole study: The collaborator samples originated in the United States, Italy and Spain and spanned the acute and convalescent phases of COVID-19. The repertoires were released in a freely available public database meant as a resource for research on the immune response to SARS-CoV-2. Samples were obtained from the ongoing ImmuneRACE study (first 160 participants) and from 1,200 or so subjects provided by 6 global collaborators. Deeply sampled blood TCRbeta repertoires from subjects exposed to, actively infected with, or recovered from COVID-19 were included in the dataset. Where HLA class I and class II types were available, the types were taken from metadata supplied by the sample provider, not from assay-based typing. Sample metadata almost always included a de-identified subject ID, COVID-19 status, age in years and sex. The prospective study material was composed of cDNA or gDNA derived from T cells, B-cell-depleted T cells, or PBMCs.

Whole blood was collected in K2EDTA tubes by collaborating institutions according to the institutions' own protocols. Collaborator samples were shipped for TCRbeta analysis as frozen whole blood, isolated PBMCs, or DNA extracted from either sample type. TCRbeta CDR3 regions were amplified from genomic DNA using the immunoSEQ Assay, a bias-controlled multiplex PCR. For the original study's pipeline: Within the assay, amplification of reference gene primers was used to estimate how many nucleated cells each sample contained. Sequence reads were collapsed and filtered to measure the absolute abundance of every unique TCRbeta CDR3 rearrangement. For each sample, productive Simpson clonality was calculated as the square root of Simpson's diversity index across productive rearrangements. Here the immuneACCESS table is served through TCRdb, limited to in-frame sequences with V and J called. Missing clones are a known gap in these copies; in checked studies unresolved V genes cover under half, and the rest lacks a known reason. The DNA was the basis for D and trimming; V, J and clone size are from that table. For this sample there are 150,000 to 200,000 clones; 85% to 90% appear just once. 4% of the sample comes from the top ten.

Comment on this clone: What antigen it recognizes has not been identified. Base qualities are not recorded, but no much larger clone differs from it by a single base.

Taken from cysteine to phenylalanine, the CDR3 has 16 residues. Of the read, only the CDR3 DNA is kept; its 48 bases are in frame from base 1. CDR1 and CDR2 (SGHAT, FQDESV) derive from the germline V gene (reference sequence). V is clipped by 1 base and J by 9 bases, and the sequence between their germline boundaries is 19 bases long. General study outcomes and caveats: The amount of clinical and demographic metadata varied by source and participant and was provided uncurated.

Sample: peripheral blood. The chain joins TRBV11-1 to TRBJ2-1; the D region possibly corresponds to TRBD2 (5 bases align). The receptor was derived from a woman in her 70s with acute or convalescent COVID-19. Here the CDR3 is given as CASSLEGGLAGSEQFF. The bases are TGTGCCAGCAGCTTAGAAGGTGGTCTAGCTGGGAGTGAGCAGTTCTTC.